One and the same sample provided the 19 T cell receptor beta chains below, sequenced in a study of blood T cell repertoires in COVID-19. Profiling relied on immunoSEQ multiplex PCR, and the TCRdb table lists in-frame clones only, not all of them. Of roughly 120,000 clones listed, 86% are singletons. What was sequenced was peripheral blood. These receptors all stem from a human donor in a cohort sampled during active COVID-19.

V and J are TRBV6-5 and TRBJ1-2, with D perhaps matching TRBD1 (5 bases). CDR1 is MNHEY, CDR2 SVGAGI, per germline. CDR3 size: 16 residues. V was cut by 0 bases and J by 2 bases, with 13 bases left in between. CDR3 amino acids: CASSYSTRRGNYGYTF. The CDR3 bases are TGTGCCAGCAGTTACTCGACTAGGAGGGGCAACTATGGCTACACCTTC.

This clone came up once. CDR3 bases: TGTGCCAGCAGACGACTAGTAATGGTGGACGAGCAGTACTTC. The encoded protein is CASRRLVMVDEQYF. The chain couples TRBV2 to TRBJ2-7; weak D call: TRBD2 (6 bases). V was cut by 6 bases and J by 5 bases, with 17 bases left in between. Germline V gene sequence: CDR1 SNHLY, CDR2 FYNNEI. CDR3 length: 14 residues.

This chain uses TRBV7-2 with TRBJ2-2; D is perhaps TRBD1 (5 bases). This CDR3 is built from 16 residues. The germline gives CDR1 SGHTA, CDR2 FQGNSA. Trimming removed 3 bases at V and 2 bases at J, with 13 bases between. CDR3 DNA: TGTGCCAGCAGCTTTGGACAAGTTGGTAACACCGGGGAGCTGTTTTTT. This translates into CASSFGQVGNTGELFF.

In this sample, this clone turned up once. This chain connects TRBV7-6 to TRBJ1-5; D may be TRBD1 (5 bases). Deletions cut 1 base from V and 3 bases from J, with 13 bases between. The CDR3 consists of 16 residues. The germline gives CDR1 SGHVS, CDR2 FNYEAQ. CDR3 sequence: CASSLEGRFLNQPQHF. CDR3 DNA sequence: TGTGCCAGCAGCTTAGAGGGGCGGTTTCTCAATCAGCCCCAGCATTTT.

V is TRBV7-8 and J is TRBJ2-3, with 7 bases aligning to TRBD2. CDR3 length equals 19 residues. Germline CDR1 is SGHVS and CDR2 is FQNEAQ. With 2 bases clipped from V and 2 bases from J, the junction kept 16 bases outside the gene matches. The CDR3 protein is CASSLQPGGPGRTTDTQYF. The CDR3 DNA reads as TGTGCCAGCAGCTTACAACCGGGAGGACCTGGCAGGACCACAGATACGCAGTATTTT.

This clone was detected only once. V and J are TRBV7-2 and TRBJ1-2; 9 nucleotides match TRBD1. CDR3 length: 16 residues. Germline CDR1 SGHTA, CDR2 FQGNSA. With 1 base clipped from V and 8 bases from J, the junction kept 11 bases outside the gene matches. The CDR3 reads CASSLGTGVRPEGYTF. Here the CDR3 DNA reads TGTGCCAGCAGCTTAGGGACAGGGGTACGGCCCGAGGGCTACACCTTC.

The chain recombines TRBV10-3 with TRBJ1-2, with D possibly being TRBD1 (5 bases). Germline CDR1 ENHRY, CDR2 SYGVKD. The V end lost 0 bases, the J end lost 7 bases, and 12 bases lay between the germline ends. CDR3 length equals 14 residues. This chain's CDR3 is CAISESGGTSGYTF. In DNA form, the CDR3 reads TGTGCCATCAGTGAGTCGGGGGGAACGAGTGGCTACACCTTC.

CDR3 in amino acids: CATDTGQGLREQYF. CDR3 DNA sequence: TGTGCCACAGATACGGGACAGGGGCTACGGGAGCAGTACTTC. The V call is TRBV28, the J call TRBJ2-7; 10 bases are a match to TRBD1. The junction had 13 bases not matched to a gene; V was cut back by 10 bases and J by 7 bases. The CDR3 spans 14 residues. Germline V gives CDR1 MDHEN, CDR2 SYDVKM.

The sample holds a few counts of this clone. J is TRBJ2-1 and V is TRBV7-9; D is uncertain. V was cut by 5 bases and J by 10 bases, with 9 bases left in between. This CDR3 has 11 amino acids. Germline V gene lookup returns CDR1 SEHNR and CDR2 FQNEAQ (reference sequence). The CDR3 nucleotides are TGTGCCAGCAGCCCCGCCGGGGAGCAGTTCTTC. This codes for CASSPAGEQFF.

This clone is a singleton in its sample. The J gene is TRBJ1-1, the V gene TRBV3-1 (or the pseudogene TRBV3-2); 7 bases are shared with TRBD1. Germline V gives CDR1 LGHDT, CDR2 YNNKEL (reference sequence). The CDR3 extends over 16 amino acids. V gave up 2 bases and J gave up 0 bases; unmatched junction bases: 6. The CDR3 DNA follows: TGTGCCAGCAGCCAACCGGGACAGAGTATGAACACTGAAGCTTTCTTT. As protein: CASSQPGQSMNTEAFF.

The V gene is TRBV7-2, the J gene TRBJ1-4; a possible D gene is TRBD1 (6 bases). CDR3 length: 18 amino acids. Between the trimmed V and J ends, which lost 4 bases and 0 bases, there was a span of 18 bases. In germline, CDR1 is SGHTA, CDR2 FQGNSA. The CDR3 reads CASSSAELRQATNEKLFF. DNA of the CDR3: TGTGCCAGCAGCTCCGCAGAACTTAGACAGGCAACTAATGAAAAACTGTTTTTT. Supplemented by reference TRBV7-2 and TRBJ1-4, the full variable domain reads GAGVSQSPSNKVTEKGKDVELRCDPISGHTALYWYRQSLGQGLEFLIYFQGNSAPDKSGLPSDRFSAERTGGSVSTLTIQRTQQEDSAVYLCASSSAELRQATNEKLFFGSGTQLSVL.

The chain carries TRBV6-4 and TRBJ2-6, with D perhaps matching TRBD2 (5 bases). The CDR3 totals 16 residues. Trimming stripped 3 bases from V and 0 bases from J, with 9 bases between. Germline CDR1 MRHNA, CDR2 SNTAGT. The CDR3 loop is CASSEVGNSGANVLTF. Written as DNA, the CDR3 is TGTGCCAGCAGTGAAGTCGGGAACTCTGGGGCCAACGTCCTGACTTTC.

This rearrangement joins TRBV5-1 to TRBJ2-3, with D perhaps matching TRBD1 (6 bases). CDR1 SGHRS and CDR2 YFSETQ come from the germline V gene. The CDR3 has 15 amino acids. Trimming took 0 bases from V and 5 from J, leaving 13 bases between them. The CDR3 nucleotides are TGCGCCAGCAGCTTGGGACAGGCGAATGGAGATACGCAGTATTTT. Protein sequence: CASSLGQANGDTQYF.

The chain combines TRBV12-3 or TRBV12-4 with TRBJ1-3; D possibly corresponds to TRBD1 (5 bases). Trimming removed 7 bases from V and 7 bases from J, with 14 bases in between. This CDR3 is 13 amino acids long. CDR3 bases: TGTGCCAGCACCCTCCGGGGGTTTAACACCATATATTTT. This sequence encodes CASTLRGFNTIYF.

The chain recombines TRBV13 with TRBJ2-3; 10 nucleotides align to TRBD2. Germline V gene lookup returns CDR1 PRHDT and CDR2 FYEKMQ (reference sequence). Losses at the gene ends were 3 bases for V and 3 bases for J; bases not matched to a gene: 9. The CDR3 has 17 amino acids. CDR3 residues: CASSFSLTSGLTDTQYF. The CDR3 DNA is TGTGCCAGCAGCTTTTCGTTGACTAGCGGGTTGACAGATACGCAGTATTTT.

The CDR3 sequence is CASSRLAGGPPMDTGELFF. The CDR3 bases are TGCGCCAGCAGCAGATTAGCGGGAGGGCCCCCCATGGACACCGGGGAGCTGTTTTTT. The chain combines TRBV5-1 with TRBJ2-2, with 11 nucleotides matching TRBD2. V shed 4 bases, J shed 3 bases, and the junction held 14 bases outside the gene matches. The CDR3 totals 19 residues. CDR1 and CDR2 (germline): SGHRS, YFSETQ. The entire variable domain, with the rest obtained from reference TRBV5-1 and TRBJ2-2, is as follows: KAGVTQTPRYLIKTRGQQVTLSCSPISGHRSVSWYQQTPGQGLQFLFEYFSETQRNKGNFPGRFSGRQFSNSRSEMNVSTLELGDSALYLCASSRLAGGPPMDTGELFFGEGSRLTVL.

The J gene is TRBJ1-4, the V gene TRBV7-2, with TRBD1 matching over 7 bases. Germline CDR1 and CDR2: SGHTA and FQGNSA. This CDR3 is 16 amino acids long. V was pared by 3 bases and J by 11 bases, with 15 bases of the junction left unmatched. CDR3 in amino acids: CASSFQSGTVSEKLFF. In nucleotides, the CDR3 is TGTGCCAGCAGCTTTCAATCCGGGACAGTCTCTGAGAAACTGTTTTTT. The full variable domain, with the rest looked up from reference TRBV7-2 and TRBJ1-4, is GAGVSQSPSNKVTEKGKDVELRCDPISGHTALYWYRQSLGQGLEFLIYFQGNSAPDKSGLPSDRFSAERTGGSVSTLTIQRTQQEDSAVYLCASSFQSGTVSEKLFFGSGTQLSVL.

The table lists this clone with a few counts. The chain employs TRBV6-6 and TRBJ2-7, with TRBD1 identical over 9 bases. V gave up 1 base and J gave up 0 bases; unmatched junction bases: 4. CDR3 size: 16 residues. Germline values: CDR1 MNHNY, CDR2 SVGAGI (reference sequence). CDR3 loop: CASSYLGTGNSYEQYF. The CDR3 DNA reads TGTGCCAGCAGTTACTTGGGGACAGGGAACTCCTACGAGCAGTACTTC.

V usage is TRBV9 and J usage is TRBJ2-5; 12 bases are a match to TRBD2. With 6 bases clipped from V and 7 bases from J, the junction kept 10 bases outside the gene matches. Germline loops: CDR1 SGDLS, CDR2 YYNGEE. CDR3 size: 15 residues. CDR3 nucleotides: TGTGCCAGCAAAGAGACTAGCGGGAGTCTCGGGACCCAGTACTTC. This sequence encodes CASKETSGSLGTQYF.